The 20 T cell receptor beta chains in this list originate from one sample, sequenced in a study of post-analysis software for immune sequencing data. Whole-study findings and limits: Roughly 5 TRBV segments (TRBV5-6, TRBV5-1 and TRBV20-1 among them) occurred more frequently in patients than in controls.

Unique molecular identifiers were present in the TCR beta cDNA libraries. TCRdb analysed the PCR reads with MiXCR anew, one entry per CDR3 protein. Of approximately 250,000 distinct CDR3 sequences in the sample, roughly a third were seen once. Which antigens these TCRs recognize remains unknown. The material sequenced was blood. Every receptor here comes from a girl aged 10 to 17 with multiple sclerosis.

This chain uses TRBV24-1 with TRBJ2-1; 11 positions match TRBD2. J lost 7 bases, V lost 3 bases, and 4 bases had no gene match. CDR3 size: 15 residues. CDR1 is KGHDR, CDR2 SFDVKD, per germline. In DNA form, the CDR3 reads TGTGCCACCAGTGATCCCGGGACTAGCGGTAATGAGCAGTTCTTC. It specifies CATSDPGTSGNEQFF.

The table lists this clonotype with a few counts. This chain uses TRBV18 with TRBJ1-1, with unresolved D. Trimming left V 4 bases short and J 8 bases short, with 11 bases between. The V gene's germline CDR1 is KGHSH and CDR2 LQKENI. The CDR3 totals 12 residues. This chain's CDR3 is CASSRSQKEAFF. The CDR3 DNA reads TGTGCCAGCTCACGGTCACAGAAAGAAGCTTTCTTT.

The chain combines TRBV5-1 with TRBJ1-5, with 7 bases identical to TRBD1. This CDR3 is 13 amino acids long. Germline V gene lookup returns CDR1 SGHRS and CDR2 YFSETQ. J gave up 7 bases and V 4 bases, and 5 bases lay outside the gene matches. As DNA, the CDR3 is TGCGCCAGCAGCCCGACAGGGACACAGCCCCAGCATTTT. It is translated as CASSPTGTQPQHF.

This clonotype was observed a few times. An end of the junction differs from the germline gene, which may be a read error. The chain employs TRBV28 and TRBJ1-1, with TRBD1 matching 10 bases. CDR3 length: 15 residues. Germline CDR1 reads MDHEN; CDR2 reads SYDVKM. CDR3 DNA: TGTGCCAGCAGTTTGCTGGGACAGGGGAACGCTGAAGCTTTCTTT. Translated, it gives CASSLLGQGNAEAFF.

This clonotype was seen many times. This chain joins TRBV4-2 and TRBJ1-6; D is possibly TRBD1 (6 bases). V lost 5 bases and J 1 base, leaving 18 bases between the germline ends. This CDR3 has 18 residues. CDR1 is LGHNA, CDR2 YNFKEQ, per germline. The CDR3 DNA follows: TGTGCCAGCAGCGAAGGGGTGTCCCAGGGGTCCTATAATTCACCCCTCCACTTT. Translated: CASSEGVSQGSYNSPLHF.

The chain joins TRBV29-1 to TRBJ2-1; tentatively, D is TRBD2 (6 bases). Germline V lookup: CDR1 SQVTM, CDR2 ANQGSEA. V lost 6 bases to trimming and J lost 1 base, with 13 bases between them. The CDR3 contains 14 residues. The CDR3 region has the DNA TGCAGCGTAGTACCGGGACTTTCCTACAATGAGCAGTTCTTC. It encodes CSVVPGLSYNEQFF.

This clonotype was seen a few times. The rearrangement uses TRBV20-1 and TRBJ1-1; the match to TRBD1 covers 9 bases. Germline-derived CDR1 and CDR2 are DFQATT and SNEGSKA (reference sequence). V lost 6 bases and J lost 5; bases outside the gene matches: 13. The CDR3 sequence is 15 residues long. This CDR3 is CSAQGQGAVWTEAFF. DNA for the CDR3: TGCAGTGCGCAGGGACAGGGAGCGGTTTGGACTGAAGCTTTCTTT.

The chain is built from TRBV6-1 and TRBJ2-7, with a possible D match to TRBD1 (5 bases). Trimming pared 7 bases from V and 3 bases from J, leaving 10 bases between. Germline CDR1 MNHNS, CDR2 SASEGT. The CDR3 extends over 12 amino acids. CDR3 in DNA: TGTGCCAGCACAGGGCAGAGCTACGAGCAGTACTTC. Translating it yields CASTGQSYEQYF.

The gene calls are TRBV3-1 and TRBJ2-5; TRBD2 matches at 11 bases. J was trimmed by 8 bases and V by 4 bases; bases with no gene match: 12. CDR3 length equals 16 residues. Germline CDR1 LGHDT, CDR2 YNNKEL (reference sequence). The CDR3 region has the DNA TGTGCCAGCAGCCGACTAGCGGGGCGCCCCGACAGAACCCAGTACTTC. Translation: CASSRLAGRPDRTQYF.

CDR3 DNA: TGTGCCAGCAGCTTAAAGCGCCGGGATAACTATGGCTACACCTTC. Protein: CASSLKRRDNYGYTF. This chain connects TRBV7-3 to TRBJ1-2; D remains ambiguous. The CDR3 consists of 15 residues. V lost 1 base and J lost 1, with 10 bases in between. Germline V gene lookup returns CDR1 SGHTA and CDR2 FQGTGA.

This clonotype was seen at least ten times. The chain employs TRBV15 and TRBJ2-3, with D tentatively TRBD2 (6 bases). The V and J ends lost 0 bases and 4 bases respectively, with 14 bases between them. Germline CDR1 and CDR2: LNHNV and YYDKDF (reference sequence). The CDR3 extends over 16 amino acids. CDR3 loop: CATSREGTGASDTQYF. CDR3 nucleotide sequence: TGTGCCACCAGCAGAGAGGGAACGGGAGCCTCAGATACGCAGTATTTT.

CDR3 coding DNA: TGTGCCAGCAGGCGCGACCTTGGGGACGGAGAAGAGACCCAGTACTTC. Residues: CASRRDLGDGEETQYF. The chain recombines TRBV6-5 with TRBJ2-5; either TRBD1 or TRBD2 may supply D (5 bases each). Germline V gives CDR1 MNHEY, CDR2 SVGAGI. The CDR3 loop spans 16 amino acids. The V end lost 6 bases, the J end lost 3 bases, and 20 bases lay between the germline ends.

The V gene is TRBV2, the J gene TRBJ2-1, with TRBD2 identical over 7 bases. The CDR3 totals 16 residues. With 4 bases clipped from V and 5 bases from J, the junction kept 11 bases outside the gene matches. Germline V gene data show CDR1 as SNHLY and CDR2 as FYNNEI. The CDR3, as DNA: TGTGCCAGCAGTGGGCAAAGGGTAGCGGGCCACAATGAGCAGTTCTTC. It specifies CASSGQRVAGHNEQFF.

This clonotype came up a few times. This rearrangement joins TRBV19 to TRBJ1-6; the D gene is possibly TRBD1 (5 bases). Trimming left V 7 bases short and J 6 bases short, with 10 bases between. CDR1 and CDR2 from the germline V gene are LNHDA and SQIVND (reference sequence). CDR3 length: 13 amino acids. Here the CDR3 reads CASKQDGNSPLHF. CDR3 in DNA: TGTGCCAGTAAACAGGATGGTAATTCACCCCTCCACTTT.

V is TRBV2 and J is TRBJ1-5; D not certain. Between the trimmed V and J ends, which lost 0 bases and 5 bases, there was a span of 11 bases. Germline V gives CDR1 SNHLY, CDR2 FYNNEI. This CDR3 has 15 residues. Here the CDR3 DNA reads TGTGCCAGCAGTGAAGCGCCCAGACTTCATCAGCCCCAGCATTTT. Protein product: CASSEAPRLHQPQHF. The full variable domain, in which reference TRBV2 and TRBJ1-5 provide the parts outside the CDR3, is EPEVTQTPSHQVTQMGQEVILRCVPISNHLYFYWYRQILGQKVEFLVSFYNNEISEKSEIFDDQFSVERPDGSNFTLKIRSTKLEDSAMYFCASSEAPRLHQPQHFGDGTRLSIL.

This chain connects TRBV30 to TRBJ2-2, with TRBD1 matching 8 bases. Unmatched junction bases numbered 7, after V lost 8 bases and J lost 2 bases. The CDR3 contains 14 residues. Germline V gene sequence: CDR1 GTSNPN, CDR2 SVGIG (reference sequence). The CDR3 nucleotides are TGTGCCGCAGGACAGGGCCAAAACACCGGGGAGCTGTTTTTT. As protein: CAAGQGQNTGELFF.

This chain joins TRBV6-6 and TRBJ1-4; the D is unclear. In germline, CDR1 is MNHNY, CDR2 SVGAGI (reference sequence). V lost 3 bases, J lost 0 bases, and 8 bases lay in between. CDR3 size: 15 residues. CDR3 residues: CASSYTSATNEKLFF. DNA for the CDR3: TGTGCCAGCAGTTATACCAGTGCAACTAATGAAAAACTGTTTTTT.

Worth noting for this clonotype: Just one base apart from a much larger clone, this may be a read error. The chain recombines TRBV29-1 with TRBJ2-5; TRBD2 aligns across 8 bases. CDR3 length: 13 residues. In germline, CDR1 is SQVTM, CDR2 ANQGSEA. Trimming cost V 4 bases and J 11 bases; bases outside gene matches: 12. This chain's CDR3 is CSVASGSPDEQYF. CDR3 bases: TGCAGCGTTGCCAGCGGGAGTCCTGATGAGCAGTACTTC.

This clonotype was seen only a few times. V is TRBV20-1 and J is TRBJ2-3; 10 bases agree with TRBD2. This CDR3 has 20 residues. The germline gives CDR1 DFQATT, CDR2 SNEGSKA (reference sequence). Trimming at V came to 1 base and at J to 0 bases, leaving 16 bases not matched to a gene. The CDR3 coding sequence is TGCAGTGCTAGAGGCGACCCCCTAGCGGGAGAGTCCCCTAGCACAGATACGCAGTATTTT. Its protein product is CSARGDPLAGESPSTDTQYF.

This clonotype has a count of ten or more. CDR3 sequence: CATSDATVTAGETQYF. CDR3 in DNA: TGTGCCACCAGTGATGCGACGGTGACCGCGGGGGAGACCCAGTACTTC. The chain combines TRBV24-1 with TRBJ2-5; weak D call: TRBD2 (6 bases). The germline V gene encodes CDR1 KGHDR and CDR2 SFDVKD. This CDR3 has 16 amino acids. V dropped 3 bases and J dropped 5 bases, with 18 bases sitting between them.